This T cell receptor beta chain was identified during a study of post-analysis software for immune sequencing data. Study-wide results and limits: Five or six TRBV segments were significantly more frequent in patients than in controls. TRBV5-6, TRBV5-1 and TRBV20-1 were among these segments.

Presence of unique molecular identifiers characterized the TCR beta cDNA libraries. A single record per CDR3 protein comes from TCRdb applying MiXCR to the PCR reads. Of 400,000 to 500,000 distinct CDR3 sequences in the sample, approximately 39% were seen once. This clonotype was seen a single time. Its antigen is unknown. Germline-derived CDR1 and CDR2 are SQVTM and ANQGSEA. The germline V and J ends were trimmed by 5 bases and 0 bases, with 11 bases remaining between them. This CDR3 contains 13 residues. The sample comprised blood. The chain links TRBV29-1 to TRBJ2-7, with TRBD2 as a possible D gene (5 bases). The receptor was isolated from a girl aged 2-10 years with multiple sclerosis. The CDR3 DNA follows: TGCAGCGTTTTAATAGGGAGCTCCTACGAGCAGTACTTC. It translates to CSVLIGSSYEQYF.